Listed here are 18 T cell receptor beta chains from one sample, sequenced in a study of T-cell memory formation after mild COVID-19 (dated by TCRdb to the early 2020s). Library preparation was by 5' RACE. TCRdb shows the sequencer as Illumina NovaSeq 6000. TCRdb ran its own pipeline on the public reads, namely fastp trimming at Q25 and MiXCR clone calling, and kept in-frame beta chains. Every entry covers one CDR3 protein and lists the most common genes and DNA from its rows. The sample records almost 45,000 distinct CDR3 sequences, over 6.5% of which are singletons. The top ten constitute 0.6% to 1% of the sample. Sequenced sample: PBMCs or a T cell subset sorted from them (not recorded which). Receptors were obtained from an adult who had mild COVID-19 (a few samples of this study predate the infection). The sample titles of this study are shuffled in the database, so cell type and time point are left out.

A remark on this clonotype: Because it lacks the conserved phenylalanine or tryptophan at the end, this CDR3 is likely a read error. The CDR3 protein is CASSRTDTEAFY. CDR3 coding DNA: TGTGCCAGCAGCCGGACGGACACTGAAGCTTTCTAT. This rearrangement joins TRBV3-1 to TRBJ1-1; no clear D gene. The CDR3 totals 12 residues. V lost 4 bases to trimming and J lost 3 bases, with 6 bases between them. Per germline, CDR1 LGHDT and CDR2 YNNKEL (reference sequence).

This clonotype is medium-sized by share. The gene calls are TRBV5-1 and TRBJ2-5; the D is unclear. The germline V gene has CDR1 SGHRS and CDR2 YFSETQ. V gave up 0 bases and J gave up 2 bases, with 2 bases separating them. This CDR3 comprises 12 residues. CDR3 nucleotide sequence: TGCGCCAGCAGCTTGGGGCAAGAGACCCAGTACTTC. As protein: CASSLGQETQYF.

This clonotype came up a few times. For the CDR3, the DNA is TGTGCCAGCAGTTTAACGACAGGGAACACTGAAGCTTTCTTT. Its translation is CASSLTTGNTEAFF. The chain carries TRBV12-3 or TRBV12-4 and TRBJ1-1; perhaps TRBD1 as D (6 bases). The CDR3 has 14 residues. V was clipped by 2 bases and J by 1 base, with 8 bases between them.

This clonotype was seen repeatedly, ten times or more. The chain links TRBV5-6 to TRBJ2-1; TRBD2 agrees at 14 bases. Germline CDR1 and CDR2: SGHDT and YYEEEE. The CDR3 is 18 residues long. Trimming cost V 4 bases and J 1 base; bases outside gene matches: 7. The CDR3 coding sequence is TGTGCCAGCAGCGTGACTAGCGGGAGGGCCAATTCCTACAATGAGCAGTTCTTC. This translates into CASSVTSGRANSYNEQFF.

Comment on this clonotype: Possible read error: a much larger clone is one base away. The chain couples TRBV10-3 to TRBJ2-1, with D unresolved. The CDR3 consists of 12 residues. V was trimmed by 2 bases and J by 7 bases, leaving 6 bases between them. Germline values: CDR1 ENHRY, CDR2 SYGVKD. CDR3 loop: CAISETWNEQFF. The CDR3 bases are TGTGCCATCAGTGAGACGTGGAATGAGCAGTTCTTC.

There are many counts of this clonotype. V and J are TRBV7-2 and TRBJ2-1; D is unclear. The CDR3 has 14 residues. The germline CDR1 and CDR2 sequences are SGHTA and FQGNSA. V was cut by 5 bases and J by 0 bases, with 8 bases left in between. CDR3 amino acids: CASSRDSSYNEQFF. The DNA for the CDR3 is TGTGCCAGCAGCCGAGACTCCTCCTACAATGAGCAGTTCTTC.

The chain links TRBV27 to TRBJ1-1; D is unresolved. This CDR3 spans 12 amino acids. Germline V CDR1 and CDR2: MNHEY, SMNVEV (reference sequence). Trimming took 3 bases from V and 4 from J, leaving 6 bases between them. CDR3 bases: TGTGCCAGCAGTTTCTCCGGCACTGAAGCTTTCTTT. It encodes CASSFSGTEAFF.

This clonotype was observed a few times. V gene TRBV9 combines with J gene TRBJ2-7; D possibly corresponds to TRBD1 (6 bases). CDR3 length equals 14 residues. V lost 0 bases, J lost 6 bases, and 13 bases lay in between. Germline assignment: CDR1 SGDLS and CDR2 YYNGEE. The chain's CDR3 is CASSVGWGLGEQYF. The CDR3, as DNA: TGTGCCAGCAGCGTAGGGTGGGGGCTCGGCGAGCAGTACTTC.

The V gene is TRBV6-6, the J gene TRBJ1-5; D is undetermined. Germline loops: CDR1 MNHNY, CDR2 SVGAGI (reference sequence). This CDR3 spans 14 amino acids. V lost 6 bases, J lost 5 bases, and 14 bases lay in between. CDR3 nucleotide sequence: TGTGCCAGCAGCCCCATTCTCGGGGATCAGCCCCAGCATTTT. Its translation is CASSPILGDQPQHF.

This clonotype was recorded at least ten times. The chain joins TRBV18 to TRBJ2-1, with 11 bases lining up with TRBD1. From germline, CDR1 is KGHSH and CDR2 LQKENI. Trimming at V came to 3 bases and at J to 3 bases, leaving 4 bases not matched to a gene. This CDR3 contains 16 residues. The CDR3: CASSPRTGGVYNEQFF. Written as DNA, the CDR3 is TGTGCCAGCTCACCGAGGACAGGGGGCGTCTACAATGAGCAGTTCTTC.

The rearrangement links TRBV6-5 to TRBJ1-1; D uncertain. Trimming removed 0 bases at V and 1 base at J, with 9 bases between. This CDR3 region has 15 residues. Germline CDR1 MNHEY, CDR2 SVGAGI. This CDR3 is CASSYSKSGNTEAFF. As DNA, the CDR3 is TGTGCCAGCAGTTACTCGAAGTCTGGGAACACTGAAGCTTTCTTT.

This clonotype was counted only a few times. This chain connects TRBV14 to TRBJ2-1, with D possibly matching TRBD2 (5 bases). Trimming stripped 1 base from V and 8 bases from J, with 15 bases between. This CDR3 comprises 15 residues. Germline V gene lookup returns CDR1 SGHDN and CDR2 FVKESK. CDR3: CASSQGVALTDEQFF. The CDR3 DNA follows: TGTGCCAGCAGCCAAGGGGTAGCGTTAACTGATGAGCAGTTCTTC.

V usage is TRBV18 and J usage is TRBJ1-3; no reliable D call. V was pared by 2 bases and J by 0 bases, with 8 bases between. The CDR3 extends over 15 amino acids. Germline CDR1 reads KGHSH; CDR2 reads LQKENI. This CDR3 is CASSPSLSSGNTIYF. For the CDR3, the DNA is TGTGCCAGCTCACCATCCCTGTCCTCTGGAAACACCATATATTTT.

This clonotype appeared many times. The rearrangement links TRBV25-1 to TRBJ2-1, with D possibly TRBD2 on 6 matching bases. This CDR3 comprises 14 residues. The V end lost 10 bases, the J end lost 7 bases, and 20 bases lay between the germline ends. In germline, CDR1 is MGHDK, CDR2 SYGVNS. CDR3 in amino acids: CATLGPARGNEQFF. In DNA form, the CDR3 reads TGTGCCACCCTTGGCCCAGCCCGGGGGAATGAGCAGTTCTTC.

This clonotype came up a few times. The V call is TRBV11-3, the J call TRBJ2-3; D perhaps matches TRBD2 (7 bases). CDR3 length equals 16 residues. Germline CDR1 is SGHNT and CDR2 is YENEEA. V lost 3 bases to trimming and J lost 2 bases, with 15 bases between them. The CDR3 coding sequence is TGTGCCAGCAGCTTGGGCGGCGGGGGCCCCACAGATACGCAGTATTTT. Translated: CASSLGGGGPTDTQYF.

This clonotype was observed a handful of times. The rearrangement joins TRBV5-1 to TRBJ1-1; D gene ambiguous. The CDR3 runs to 12 residues. The V end was cut by 0 bases, the J end by 7 bases, with 7 bases between. From germline, CDR1 is SGHRS and CDR2 YFSETQ. CDR3 region: CASSLEGIEAFF. The CDR3 nucleotides read TGCGCCAGCAGCTTGGAAGGGATTGAAGCTTTCTTT. Full variable domain (outside the CDR3, taken from reference TRBV5-1 and TRBJ1-1): KAGVTQTPRYLIKTRGQQVTLSCSPISGHRSVSWYQQTPGQGLQFLFEYFSETQRNKGNFPGRFSGRQFSNSRSEMNVSTLELGDSALYLCASSLEGIEAFFGQGTRLTVV.

The sample holds many counts of this clonotype. The chain employs TRBV6-5 and TRBJ1-1; 8 bases are shared with TRBD1. Per germline, CDR1 MNHEY and CDR2 SVGAGI. CDR3 length: 14 residues. Losses at the gene ends were 10 bases for V and 1 base for J; bases not matched to a gene: 8. The CDR3 DNA reads TGTGCCACCGCCAGGGACAGGTGGAACACTGAAGCTTTCTTT. Its protein is CATARDRWNTEAFF.

The chain employs TRBV19 and TRBJ2-1, with 7 positions matching TRBD1. The V gene end was trimmed by 9 bases and the J gene end by 3 bases; junction bases not matched to a gene: 8. CDR3 size: 14 residues. Germline CDR1 and CDR2: LNHDA and SQIVND (reference sequence). The CDR3 bases are TGTGCCAGCAGACCGGGACAGAGCTACAATGAGCAGTTCTTC. Its translation is CASRPGQSYNEQFF.